A selection of T cell receptor beta chains follows, all from one sample in a study of blood T cell repertoires in COVID-19. Method: immunoSEQ multiplex PCR; TCRdb's copy keeps in-frame clones and lacks some. This sample has roughly 200,000 clones, with around nine tenths found just once. Sequencing input: peripheral blood. These receptors came from a man aged 40-49 years with acute or convalescent COVID-19. Each CDR3 is given without its conserved first and last residue.

CDR3: ASSFYLPGQGNTGELF
V: TRBV7-9
J: TRBJ2-2

CDR3: ASSQEHSSGEETQY
V: TRBV4-3
J: TRBJ2-5

CDR3: ASSLARTGHTGELF
V: TRBV7-7
J: TRBJ2-2

CDR3: ASGLRTAANYGYT
V: TRBV5-8
J: TRBJ1-2

CDR3: ASSLRQGMAEQF
V: TRBV7-8
J: TRBJ2-1

CDR3: ASSFRPPKEADTQY
V: TRBV5-1
J: TRBJ2-3

CDR3: ASSLGRGTNEKLF
V: TRBV5-6
J: TRBJ1-4

CDR3: ASSLSGQDYGYT
V: TRBV5-1
J: TRBJ1-2

CDR3: ASSLQRGAYEQF
V: TRBV28
J: TRBJ2-1

CDR3: ASSQYRTDTQY
V: TRBV3-1/TRBV3-2
J: TRBJ2-3

CDR3: ASTHSRGYEQY
V: TRBV10-2
J: TRBJ2-7

CDR3: ATSRAGGSQETQY
V: TRBV15
J: TRBJ2-5

CDR3: ASSSGGSGEQY
V: TRBV5-1
J: TRBJ2-7

CDR3: ASDNRGGNTIY
V: TRBV14
J: TRBJ1-3

CDR3: ASSFGLAGEGETQY
V: TRBV6-2/TRBV6-3
J: TRBJ2-5

CDR3: ASSITSWTGASTGELF
V: TRBV19
J: TRBJ2-2

CDR3: ASSYLGQGLNTGELF
V: TRBV6-9
J: TRBJ2-2

CDR3: ASRVDRVSGNTIY
V: TRBV6-5
J: TRBJ1-3

CDR3: ASSPRTDLPGEAF
V: TRBV27
J: TRBJ1-1

CDR3: AWKTRDRGNQPQH
V: TRBV30
J: TRBJ1-5

CDR3: ASSQNAGSPYEQY
V: TRBV3-1/TRBV3-2
J: TRBJ2-7

CDR3: ASSYRQIYNEQF
V: TRBV6-6
J: TRBJ2-1

CDR3: SVGRVGTNYGYT
V: TRBV29-1
J: TRBJ1-2

CDR3: ASSYPGTDNQETQY
V: TRBV6-5
J: TRBJ2-5

CDR3: ASSLWGGPGELF
V: TRBV5-1
J: TRBJ2-2

CDR3: ASSAQGTGAKNIQY
V: TRBV2
J: TRBJ2-4

CDR3: ASSRADSSYNEQF
V: TRBV10-1
J: TRBJ2-1

CDR3: SVRAGSYNEQF
V: TRBV29-1
J: TRBJ2-1

CDR3: ASSQSGGTGEQY
V: TRBV6-5
J: TRBJ2-7

CDR3: ASAGDSARNEQF
V: TRBV19
J: TRBJ2-1

CDR3: ASSRGDPGGNSPLH
V: TRBV19
J: TRBJ1-6

CDR3: AISEVSRGEPQH
V: TRBV10-3
J: TRBJ1-5

CDR3: ASSIRTGGSYSPLH
V: TRBV19
J: TRBJ1-6

CDR3: ASSWVAGGPIGELF
V: TRBV6-2/TRBV6-3
J: TRBJ2-2

CDR3: ASSLARRGGQETQY
V: TRBV7-7
J: TRBJ2-5

CDR3: ASSRQIYYEQY
V: TRBV6-5
J: TRBJ2-7

CDR3: ASSLVSTGVGADTQY
V: TRBV7-2
J: TRBJ2-3

CDR3: ASSQGGGLHQPQH
V: TRBV3-1/TRBV3-2
J: TRBJ1-5

CDR3: ASSLDSASGGTYNEQF
V: TRBV11-3
J: TRBJ2-1

CDR3: ASSLSGAEQY
V: TRBV28
J: TRBJ2-7

CDR3: ASSHTGLAGGGETQY
V: TRBV23-1
J: TRBJ2-5

CDR3: ATSEGNRGHYNEQF
V: TRBV24-1
J: TRBJ2-1

CDR3: ASSLGEMNTEAF
V: TRBV5-8
J: TRBJ1-1

CDR3: ASSVGLDRQETQY
V: TRBV9
J: TRBJ2-5